This record looks at one TCR beta chain sequence and its context. Additional DNA sequences in this sample encode the identical CDR3. V lost 0 bases and J 0 bases, leaving 3 bases between the germline ends. Looked up from germline, CDR1 is SGHNT and CDR2 is YYREEE (reference sequence). The CDR3 consists of 13 residues. This specimen belongs to a study of blood T cell repertoires in COVID-19. Study as a whole: Sites in the United States, Italy and Spain provided acute and convalescent COVID-19 samples. PBMCs, B-cell-depleted T cells, or T cells provided the cDNA or gDNA that made up the material.

The data were produced by immunoSEQ multiplex PCR, yet TCRdb's version contains in-frame clones alone and is incomplete. The table lists 120,000 or so clones, 81% of them singletons. The sequence was collected from a woman aged 45-59 years with acute or convalescent COVID-19. The source material was peripheral blood. This chain uses TRBV5-4 with TRBJ1-1; D gene ambiguous. The CDR3 coding sequence is TGTGCCAGCAGCTTGGCAGTGAACACTGAAGCTTTCTTT. It encodes CASSLAVNTEAFF.